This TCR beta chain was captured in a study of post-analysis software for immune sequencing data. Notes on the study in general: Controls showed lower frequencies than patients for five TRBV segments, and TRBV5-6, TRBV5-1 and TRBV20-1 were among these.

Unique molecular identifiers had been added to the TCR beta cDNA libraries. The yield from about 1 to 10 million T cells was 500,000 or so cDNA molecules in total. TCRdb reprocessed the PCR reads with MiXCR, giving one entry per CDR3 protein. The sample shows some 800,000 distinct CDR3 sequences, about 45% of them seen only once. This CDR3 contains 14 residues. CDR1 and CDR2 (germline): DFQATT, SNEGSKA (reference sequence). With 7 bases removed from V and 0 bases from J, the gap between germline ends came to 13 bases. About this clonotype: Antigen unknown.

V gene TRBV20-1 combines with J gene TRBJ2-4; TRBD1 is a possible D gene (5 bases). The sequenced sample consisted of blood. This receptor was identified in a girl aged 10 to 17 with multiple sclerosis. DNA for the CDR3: TGCAGTGTCAGGGTAGGGTTAGCCAAAAACATTCAGTACTTC. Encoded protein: CSVRVGLAKNIQYF.